This T cell receptor beta chain was obtained from a study of T cell clones after liver transplantation. For the study at large: Standard immunosuppression, with no induction, continued until 12-24 months after transplant.

Here immunoSEQ multiplex PCR was the method, and the copy in TCRdb shows in-frame clones only, minus some. The sample lists 93,000 or so clones, around 80% occurring once. The TCR was taken from a human patient who received a liver transplant. Some T cells may be graft donor cells. Sample: CD4+ T cells from blood, taken approximately 50 months after liver transplant.

The CDR3 nucleotides read TGTGCCAGCAGTGTTGGGTCAGGAGGGGGCGAAGAAAAACTGTTTTTT. Protein: CASSVGSGGGEEKLFF. The gene calls are TRBV6-1 and TRBJ1-4; 7 bases are shared with TRBD1. This CDR3 region has 16 residues. The junction had 13 bases not matched to a gene; V was cut back by 4 bases and J by 8 bases. CDR1 and CDR2 (germline): MNHNS, SASEGT.